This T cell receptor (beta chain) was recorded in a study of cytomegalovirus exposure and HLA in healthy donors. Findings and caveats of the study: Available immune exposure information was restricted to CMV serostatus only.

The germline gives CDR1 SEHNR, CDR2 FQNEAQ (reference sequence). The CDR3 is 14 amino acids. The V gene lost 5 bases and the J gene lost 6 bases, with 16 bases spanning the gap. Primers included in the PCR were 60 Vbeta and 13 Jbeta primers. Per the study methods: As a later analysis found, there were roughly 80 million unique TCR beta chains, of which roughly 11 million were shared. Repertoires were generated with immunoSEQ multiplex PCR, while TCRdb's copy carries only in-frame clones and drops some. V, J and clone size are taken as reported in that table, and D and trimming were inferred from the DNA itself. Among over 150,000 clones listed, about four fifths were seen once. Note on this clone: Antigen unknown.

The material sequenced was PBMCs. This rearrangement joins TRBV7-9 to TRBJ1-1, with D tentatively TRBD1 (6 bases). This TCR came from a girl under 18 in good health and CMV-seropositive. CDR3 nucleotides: TGTGCCAGCAGCCGTGGACAGCCTGGGGCTGAAGCTTTCTTT. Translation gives CASSRGQPGAEAFF.